The clone carrying this T cell receptor (beta chain) was detected a few times. Its antigen is as yet unknown. These data originate in a study of T cells in Graves' hyperthyroidism and ophthalmopathy. As for the study in general: Peripheral blood was taken when the disease was first diagnosed, before any treatment began. Study-level points and caveats: Onset of ophthalmopathy came a median about 6.5 months after the model predicted it.

Amplified TCR beta CDR3 regions derived from RNA transcripts. The TCR CDR3 was amplified in a first-round RT-PCR using the HTBI primer set. A single record per CDR3 protein comes from TCRdb applying MiXCR to the multiplex PCR reads. The sample has a few hundred thousand distinct CDR3 sequences, about 20% seen once. The clonotype originates from a man younger than 35 with Graves' hyperthyroidism. The sample taken for sequencing was blood.

The CDR3 loop is CASIYASSRNTEAFF. In DNA form, the CDR3 reads TGTGCCAGCATCTATGCCAGCTCGAGGAACACTGAAGCTTTCTTT. This chain uses TRBV6-1 with TRBJ1-1; D call uncertain. Germline V gene sequence: CDR1 MNHNS, CDR2 SASEGT. Trimming pared 7 bases from V and 1 base from J, leaving 16 bases between. CDR3 length: 15 amino acids.